This T cell receptor (beta chain) was retrieved from a study of blood T cell repertoires in COVID-19. Germline V gene lookup returns CDR1 ENHRY and CDR2 SYGVKD. The CDR3 is 13 amino acids. Unmatched junction bases numbered 6, after V lost 6 bases and J lost 5 bases. The table came from immunoSEQ multiplex PCR; TCRdb's copy has only in-frame clones and leaves some out. This repertoire shows 110,000 or so clones, over 75% found once; its top ten account for approximately 1.5%. The chain joins TRBV10-3 to TRBJ1-2; 7 bases match TRBD1. The specimen was peripheral blood. The sequence was obtained from a middle-aged man with acute or convalescent COVID-19. This CDR3 is CAISGQVGYGYTF. The CDR3 bases are TGTGCCATCAGCGGACAGGTGGGATATGGCTACACCTTC.